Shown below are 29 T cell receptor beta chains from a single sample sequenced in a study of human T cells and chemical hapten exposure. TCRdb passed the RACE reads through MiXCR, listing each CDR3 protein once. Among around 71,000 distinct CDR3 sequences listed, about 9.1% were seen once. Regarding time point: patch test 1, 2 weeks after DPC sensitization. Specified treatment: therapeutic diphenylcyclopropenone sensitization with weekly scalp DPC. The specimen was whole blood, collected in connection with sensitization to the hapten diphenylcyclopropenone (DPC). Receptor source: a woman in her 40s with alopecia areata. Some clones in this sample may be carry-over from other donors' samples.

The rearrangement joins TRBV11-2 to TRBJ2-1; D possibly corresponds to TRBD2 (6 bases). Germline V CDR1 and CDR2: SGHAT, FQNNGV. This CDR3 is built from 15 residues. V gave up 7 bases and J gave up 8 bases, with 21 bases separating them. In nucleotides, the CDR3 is TGTGCCAGCACCTCACGCGGACTATCTGGAGATGAGCAGTTCTTC. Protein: CASTSRGLSGDEQFF.

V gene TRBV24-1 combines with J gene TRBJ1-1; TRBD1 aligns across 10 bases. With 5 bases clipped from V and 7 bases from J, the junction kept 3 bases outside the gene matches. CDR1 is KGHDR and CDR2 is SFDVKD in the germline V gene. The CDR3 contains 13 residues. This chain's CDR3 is CATSGRTGGEAFF. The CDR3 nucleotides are TGTGCCACCAGTGGCCGGACAGGGGGTGAAGCTTTCTTT.

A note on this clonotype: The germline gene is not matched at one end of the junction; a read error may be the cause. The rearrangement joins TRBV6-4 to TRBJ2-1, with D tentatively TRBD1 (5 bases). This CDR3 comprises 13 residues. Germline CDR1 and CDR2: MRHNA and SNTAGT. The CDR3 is CATSIAEGDEQFF. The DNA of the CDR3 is TGTGCCACCAGTATAGCTGAAGGGGATGAGCAGTTCTTC.

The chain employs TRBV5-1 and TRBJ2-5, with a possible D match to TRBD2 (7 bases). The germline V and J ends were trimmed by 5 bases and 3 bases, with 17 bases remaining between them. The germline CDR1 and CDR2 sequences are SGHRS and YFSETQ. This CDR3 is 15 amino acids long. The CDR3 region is CASSWDGGPEETQYF. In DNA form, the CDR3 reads TGCGCCAGCAGTTGGGACGGGGGGCCGGAAGAGACCCAGTACTTC. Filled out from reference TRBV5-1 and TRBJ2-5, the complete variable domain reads KAGVTQTPRYLIKTRGQQVTLSCSPISGHRSVSWYQQTPGQGLQFLFEYFSETQRNKGNFPGRFSGRQFSNSRSEMNVSTLELGDSALYLCASSWDGGPEETQYFGPGTRLLVL.

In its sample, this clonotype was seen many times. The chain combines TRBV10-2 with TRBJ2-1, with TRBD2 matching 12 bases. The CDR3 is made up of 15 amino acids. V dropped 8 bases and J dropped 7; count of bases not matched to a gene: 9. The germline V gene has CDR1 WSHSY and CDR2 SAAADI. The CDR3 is CASGASGGAGNEQFF. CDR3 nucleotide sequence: TGCGCCAGCGGGGCTAGCGGGGGGGCCGGGAATGAGCAGTTCTTC.

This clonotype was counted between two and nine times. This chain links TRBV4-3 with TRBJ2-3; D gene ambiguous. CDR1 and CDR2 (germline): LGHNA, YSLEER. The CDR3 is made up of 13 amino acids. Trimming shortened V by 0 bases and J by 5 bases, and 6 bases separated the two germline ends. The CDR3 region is CASSQDSGDTQYF. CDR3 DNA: TGCGCCAGCAGCCAAGATTCAGGAGATACGCAGTATTTT.

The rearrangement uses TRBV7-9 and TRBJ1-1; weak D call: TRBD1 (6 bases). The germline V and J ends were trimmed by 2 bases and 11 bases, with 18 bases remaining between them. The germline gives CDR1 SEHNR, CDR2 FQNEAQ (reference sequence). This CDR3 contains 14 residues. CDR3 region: CASSLTEGVKTAFF. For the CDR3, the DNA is TGTGCCAGCAGCTTAACAGAGGGGGTAAAAACGGCTTTCTTT.

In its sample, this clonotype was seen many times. The CDR3 DNA reads as TGTGCCAGCACCAACTCTGGGACGATGGGCACCATATATTTT. As protein: CASTNSGTMGTIYF. The chain carries TRBV3-1 and TRBJ1-3, with D possibly TRBD1 on 5 matching bases. Trimming shortened V by 7 bases and J by 9 bases, and 19 bases separated the two germline ends. The CDR3 covers 14 residues. Germline V gene data show CDR1 as LGHDT and CDR2 as YNNKEL (reference sequence).

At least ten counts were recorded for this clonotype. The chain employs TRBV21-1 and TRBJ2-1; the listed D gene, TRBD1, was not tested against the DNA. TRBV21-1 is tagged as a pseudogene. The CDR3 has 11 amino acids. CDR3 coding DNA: TGTGCCAGCAAATCCCCCTTTCCGCAGTTCTTC. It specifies CASKSPFPQFF.

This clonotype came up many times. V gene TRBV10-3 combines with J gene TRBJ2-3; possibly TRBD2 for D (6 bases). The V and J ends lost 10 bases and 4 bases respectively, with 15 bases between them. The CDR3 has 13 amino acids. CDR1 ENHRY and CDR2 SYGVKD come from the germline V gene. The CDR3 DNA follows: TGTGCCACCATAGGCGGGGTACCAGATACGCAGTATTTT. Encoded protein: CATIGGVPDTQYF.

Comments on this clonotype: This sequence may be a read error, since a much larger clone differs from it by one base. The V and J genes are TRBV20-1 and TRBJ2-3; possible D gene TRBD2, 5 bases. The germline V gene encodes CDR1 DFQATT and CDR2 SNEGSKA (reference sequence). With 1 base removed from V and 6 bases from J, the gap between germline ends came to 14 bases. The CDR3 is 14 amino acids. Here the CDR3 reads CSARVRGQTDTQYF. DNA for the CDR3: TGCAGTGCTAGAGTCCGGGGTCAGACGGATACGCAGTATTTT.

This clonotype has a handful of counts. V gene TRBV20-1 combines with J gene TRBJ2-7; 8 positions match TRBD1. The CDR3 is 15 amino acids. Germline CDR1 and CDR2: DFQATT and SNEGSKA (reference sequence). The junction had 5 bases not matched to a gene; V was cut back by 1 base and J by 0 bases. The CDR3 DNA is TGCAGTGCTAGAGGTACGGGACAGGTCTCCTACGAGCAGTACTTC. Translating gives CSARGTGQVSYEQYF.

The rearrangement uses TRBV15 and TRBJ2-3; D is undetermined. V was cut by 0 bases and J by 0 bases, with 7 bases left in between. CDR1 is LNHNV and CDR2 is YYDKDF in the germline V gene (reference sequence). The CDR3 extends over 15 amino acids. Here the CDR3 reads CATSRDETSTDTQYF. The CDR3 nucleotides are TGTGCCACCAGCAGAGATGAGACTAGCACAGATACGCAGTATTTT.

The CDR3 reads CSVDGLGRFF. The DNA for the CDR3 is TGCAGCGTGGACGGCCTTGGACGGTTCTTC. V usage is TRBV29-1 and J usage is TRBJ2-1; D not certain. The CDR3 has 10 residues. Germline V gene sequence: CDR1 SQVTM, CDR2 ANQGSEA. The V end lost 6 bases, the J end lost 15 bases, and 15 bases lay between the germline ends.

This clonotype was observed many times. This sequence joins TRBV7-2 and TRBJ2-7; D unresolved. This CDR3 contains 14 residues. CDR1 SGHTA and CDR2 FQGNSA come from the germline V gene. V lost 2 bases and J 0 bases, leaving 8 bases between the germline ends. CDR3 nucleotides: TGTGCCAGCAGCTTAAGTCTTTTCTCCTACGAGCAGTACTTC. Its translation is CASSLSLFSYEQYF.

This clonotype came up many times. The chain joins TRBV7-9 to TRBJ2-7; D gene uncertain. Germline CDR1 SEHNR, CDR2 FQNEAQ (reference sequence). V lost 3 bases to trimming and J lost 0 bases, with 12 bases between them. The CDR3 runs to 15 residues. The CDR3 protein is CASSFPEQFSYEQYF. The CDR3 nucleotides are TGTGCCAGCAGCTTCCCGGAACAGTTCTCCTACGAGCAGTACTTC.

The CDR3 is CASSQGGSILQETQYF. The CDR3 region has the DNA TGTGCCAGCAGCCAAGGTGGTAGTATCCTACAAGAGACCCAGTACTTC. The chain employs TRBV4-2 and TRBJ2-5; D is unclear. Germline lookup yields CDR1 LGHNA and CDR2 YNFKEQ. The CDR3 covers 16 residues. The V end was cut by 1 base, the J end by 2 bases, with 14 bases between.

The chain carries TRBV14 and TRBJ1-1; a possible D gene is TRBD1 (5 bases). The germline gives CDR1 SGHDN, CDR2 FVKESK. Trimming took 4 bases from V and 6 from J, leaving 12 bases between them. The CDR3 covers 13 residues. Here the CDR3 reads CASSRWQGAEAFF. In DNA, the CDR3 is TGTGCCAGCAGCCGGTGGCAGGGCGCTGAAGCTTTCTTT.

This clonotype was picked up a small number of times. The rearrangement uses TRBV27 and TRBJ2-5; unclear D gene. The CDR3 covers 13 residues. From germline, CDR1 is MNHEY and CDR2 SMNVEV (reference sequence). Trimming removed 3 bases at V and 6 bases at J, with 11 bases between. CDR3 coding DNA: TGTGCCAGCAGTTTGTCAAGGGTACAGACCCAGTACTTC. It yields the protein CASSLSRVQTQYF.

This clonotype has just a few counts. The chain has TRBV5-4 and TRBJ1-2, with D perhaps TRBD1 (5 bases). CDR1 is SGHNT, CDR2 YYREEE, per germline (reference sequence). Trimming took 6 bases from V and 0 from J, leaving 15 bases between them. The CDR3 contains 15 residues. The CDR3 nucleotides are TGTGCCAGCAACCTCCGTGAGGGGCCTAACTATGGCTACACCTTC. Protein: CASNLREGPNYGYTF.

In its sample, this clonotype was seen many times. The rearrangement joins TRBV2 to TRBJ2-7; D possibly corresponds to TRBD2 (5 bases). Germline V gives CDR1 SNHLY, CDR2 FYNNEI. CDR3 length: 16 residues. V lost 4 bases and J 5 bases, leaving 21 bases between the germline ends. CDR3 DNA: TGTGCCAGCAGTGGTAGTACGGTCGGGGTGAGTCACGAGCAGTACTTC. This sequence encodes CASSGSTVGVSHEQYF.

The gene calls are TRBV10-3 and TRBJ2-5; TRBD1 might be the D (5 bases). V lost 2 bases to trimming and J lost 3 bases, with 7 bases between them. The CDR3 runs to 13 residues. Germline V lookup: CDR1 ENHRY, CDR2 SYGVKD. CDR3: CAISERREETQYF. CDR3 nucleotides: TGTGCCATCAGTGAGCGCAGGGAAGAGACCCAGTACTTC.

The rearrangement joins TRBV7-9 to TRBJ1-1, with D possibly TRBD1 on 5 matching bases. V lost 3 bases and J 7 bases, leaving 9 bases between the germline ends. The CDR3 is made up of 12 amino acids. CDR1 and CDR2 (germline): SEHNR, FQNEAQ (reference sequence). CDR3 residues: CASSLGGFEAFF. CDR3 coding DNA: TGTGCCAGCAGCTTGGGGGGGTTTGAAGCTTTCTTT.

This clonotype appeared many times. As DNA, the CDR3 is TGTGCCAGCAGGGGTACAGGGAGAGGGACTGAAGCTTTCTTT. Protein sequence: CASRGTGRGTEAFF. The genes are TRBV7-3 and TRBJ1-1, with a tentative D call TRBD1 (6 bases). CDR1 is SGHTA, CDR2 FQGTGA, per germline. CDR3 length: 14 residues. V dropped 6 bases and J dropped 5 bases, with 16 bases sitting between them.

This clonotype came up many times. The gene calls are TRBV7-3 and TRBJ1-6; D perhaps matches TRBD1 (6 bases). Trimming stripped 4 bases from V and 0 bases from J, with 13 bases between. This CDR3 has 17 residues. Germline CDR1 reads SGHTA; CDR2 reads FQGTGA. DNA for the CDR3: TGTGCCAGCAGCTCCAGGGGTCCCAGCTCCTATAATTCACCCCTCCACTTT. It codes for CASSSRGPSSYNSPLHF.

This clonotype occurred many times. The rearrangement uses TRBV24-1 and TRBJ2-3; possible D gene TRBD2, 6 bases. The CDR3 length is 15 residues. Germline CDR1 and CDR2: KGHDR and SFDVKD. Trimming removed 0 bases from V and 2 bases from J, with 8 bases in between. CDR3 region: CATSDLSGSTDTQYF. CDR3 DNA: TGTGCCACCAGTGATTTGAGCGGGTCCACAGATACGCAGTATTTT.

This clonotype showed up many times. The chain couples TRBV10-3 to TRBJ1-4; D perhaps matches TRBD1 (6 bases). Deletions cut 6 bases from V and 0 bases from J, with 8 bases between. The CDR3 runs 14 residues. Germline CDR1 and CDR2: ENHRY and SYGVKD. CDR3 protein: CAIRGQSTNEKLFF. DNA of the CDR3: TGTGCCATCAGAGGACAGTCAACTAATGAAAAACTGTTTTTT.

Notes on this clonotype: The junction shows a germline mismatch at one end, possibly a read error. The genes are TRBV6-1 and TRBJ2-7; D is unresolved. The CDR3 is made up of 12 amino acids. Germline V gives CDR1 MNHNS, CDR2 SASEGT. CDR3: CASSRRSYEQYF. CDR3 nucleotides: TGTGCCAGCAGCCGCCGTTCCTACGAGCAGTACTTT.

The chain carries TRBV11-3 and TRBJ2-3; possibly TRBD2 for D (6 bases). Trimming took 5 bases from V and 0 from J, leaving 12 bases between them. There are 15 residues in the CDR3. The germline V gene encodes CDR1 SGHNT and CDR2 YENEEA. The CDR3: CASSRSGDSTDTQYF. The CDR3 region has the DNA TGTGCCAGCAGCCGATCGGGGGACAGCACAGATACGCAGTATTTT.